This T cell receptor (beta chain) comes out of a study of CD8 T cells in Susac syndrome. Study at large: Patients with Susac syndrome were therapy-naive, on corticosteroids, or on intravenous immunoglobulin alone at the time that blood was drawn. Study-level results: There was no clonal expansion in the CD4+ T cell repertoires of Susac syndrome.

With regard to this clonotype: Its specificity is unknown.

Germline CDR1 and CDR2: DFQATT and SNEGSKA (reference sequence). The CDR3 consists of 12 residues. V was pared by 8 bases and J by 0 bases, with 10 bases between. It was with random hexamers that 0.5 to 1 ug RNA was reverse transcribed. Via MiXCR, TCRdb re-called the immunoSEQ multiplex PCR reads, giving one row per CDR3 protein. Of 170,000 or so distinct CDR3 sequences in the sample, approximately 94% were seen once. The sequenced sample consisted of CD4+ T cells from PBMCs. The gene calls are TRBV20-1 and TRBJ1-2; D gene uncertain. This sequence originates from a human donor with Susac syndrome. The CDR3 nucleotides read TGCAGTTCCTCCGGACCTAACTATGGCTACACCTTC. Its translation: CSSSGPNYGYTF.